The 30 T cell receptor beta chains presented below share a single source sample, sequenced in a study of blood T cell repertoires in COVID-19. Libraries were prepared by immunoSEQ multiplex PCR; TCRdb keeps only in-frame clonotypes and omits some of them. In the table there are 160,000 or so clones, about 90% of which are singletons. Sequenced: peripheral blood. Receptor source: a woman between 65 and 79 years old with acute or convalescent COVID-19.

The chain recombines TRBV5-6 with TRBJ1-5; TRBD1 matches at 7 bases. The CDR3 is 16 amino acids. Looked up from germline, CDR1 is SGHDT and CDR2 is YYEEEE. V lost 2 bases and J lost 2; bases outside the gene matches: 7. CDR3 DNA: TGTGCCAGCAGCTTACAGGGGCTGTCTGGCAATCAGCCCCAGCATTTT. This encodes CASSLQGLSGNQPQHF.

The genes are TRBV19 and TRBJ2-7, with 16 bases matching TRBD2. CDR3 size: 17 residues. Germline V lookup: CDR1 LNHDA, CDR2 SQIVND (reference sequence). J gave up 0 bases and V 10 bases, and 9 bases lay outside the gene matches. For the CDR3, the DNA is TGTGCCACCCGGGGACTAGCGGGAGGGCCCAACTCCTACGAGCAGTACTTC. Its protein product is CATRGLAGGPNSYEQYF. Supplemented by reference TRBV19 and TRBJ2-7, the full variable domain reads DGGITQSPKYLFRKEGQNVTLSCEQNLNHDAMYWYRQDPGQGLRLIYYSQIVNDFQKGDIAEGYSVSREKKESFPLTVTSAQKNPTAFYLCATRGLAGGPNSYEQYFGPGTRLTVT.

The chain joins TRBV7-8 to TRBJ1-4; D remains unclear. The CDR3 runs 14 residues. V was trimmed by 2 bases and J by 4 bases, leaving 8 bases between them. Per germline, CDR1 SGHVS and CDR2 FQNEAQ. CDR3 sequence (DNA): TGTGCCAGCAGCTTAAGCGGTCATAATGAAAAACTGTTTTTT. This encodes CASSLSGHNEKLFF. Full variable domain (missing parts from reference TRBV7-8 and TRBJ1-4): GAGVSQSPRYKVAKRGQDVALRCDPISGHVSLFWYQQALGQGPEFLTYFQNEAQLDKSGLPSDRFFAERPEGSVSTLKIQRTQQEDSAVYLCASSLSGHNEKLFFGSGTQLSVL.

This chain joins TRBV4-3 and TRBJ1-6; D is unresolved. This CDR3 is 14 amino acids long. The germline V gene has CDR1 LGHNA and CDR2 YSLEER. Trimming pared 2 bases from V and 7 bases from J, leaving 9 bases between. The CDR3 bases are TGCGCCAGCAGCCAATGGGAGGGCAATTCACCCCTCCACTTT. Its protein is CASSQWEGNSPLHF.

The gene calls are TRBV27 and TRBJ2-7; maybe TRBD1 (5 bases). Trimming stripped 2 bases from V and 3 bases from J, with 11 bases between. Looked up from germline, CDR1 is MNHEY and CDR2 is SMNVEV (reference sequence). The CDR3 runs 14 residues. The CDR3 nucleotides read TGTGCCAGCAGTTTACGGGCAGGGATCTACGAGCAGTACTTC. It encodes CASSLRAGIYEQYF.

The rearrangement uses TRBV19 and TRBJ2-7; the D gene is possibly TRBD2 (6 bases). This CDR3 comprises 14 residues. Trimming took 3 bases from V and 6 from J, leaving 15 bases between them. Per germline, CDR1 LNHDA and CDR2 SQIVND (reference sequence). The CDR3 loop reads CASSMGGLGAEQYF. Written as DNA, the CDR3 is TGTGCCAGTAGTATGGGGGGATTAGGAGCCGAGCAGTACTTC.

The chain carries TRBV30 and TRBJ2-2; no firm D call. Trimming left V 2 bases short and J 1 base short, with 8 bases between. The CDR3 spans 14 residues. Germline V lookup: CDR1 GTSNPN, CDR2 SVGIG (reference sequence). This CDR3 reads CAWSIWRNTGELFF. CDR3 DNA sequence: TGTGCCTGGAGTATCTGGAGGAACACCGGGGAGCTGTTTTTT.

The rearrangement joins TRBV4-1 to TRBJ2-3, with 11 bases fitting TRBD2. Germline V lookup: CDR1 MGHRA, CDR2 YSYEKL. This CDR3 spans 18 amino acids. Trimming took 0 bases from V and 7 from J; bases not matched to a gene: 12. The CDR3 DNA is TGCGCCAGCAGCCAAGATAAGGCCCGAACTAGCGGGAGCTATACGCAGTATTTT. This encodes CASSQDKARTSGSYTQYF.

The chain joins TRBV28 to TRBJ2-5, with 10 bases that match TRBD2. The germline gives CDR1 MDHEN, CDR2 SYDVKM. The V segment lost 7 bases and the J segment 5 bases; nucleotides outside the gene matches: 22. The CDR3 is 19 residues long. Here the CDR3 reads CASIRVGRGLAGVGETQYF. The CDR3, as DNA: TGTGCCAGCATCCGCGTTGGGAGGGGGCTAGCGGGAGTAGGGGAGACCCAGTACTTC.

The genes are TRBV5-6 and TRBJ2-2; TRBD1 agrees at 10 bases. V dropped 4 bases and J dropped 3; count of bases not matched to a gene: 6. Germline lookup yields CDR1 SGHDT and CDR2 YYEEEE. The CDR3 extends over 16 amino acids. CDR3 bases: TGTGCCAGCAGCCGACAGGGGGCCCGCTACACCGGGGAGCTGTTTTTT. Its translation: CASSRQGARYTGELFF.

V is TRBV7-9 and J is TRBJ2-2; no reliable D call. This CDR3 is 14 amino acids long. Germline CDR1 SEHNR, CDR2 FQNEAQ (reference sequence). V lost 3 bases to trimming and J lost 5 bases, with 10 bases between them. The CDR3 spells CASSFLPGTGELFF. Here the CDR3 DNA reads TGTGCCAGCAGCTTTCTACCCGGTACCGGGGAGCTGTTTTTT.

The chain couples TRBV28 to TRBJ2-7, with 8 bases aligning to TRBD1. CDR1 MDHEN and CDR2 SYDVKM come from the germline V gene. Germline trimming cut 10 bases from V and 5 bases from J; bases unmatched to any gene: 7. The CDR3 is made up of 12 amino acids. CDR3: CATRQGINEQYF. CDR3 DNA: TGTGCCACGAGACAGGGGATCAACGAGCAGTACTTC.

This clone was detected a few times. The chain has TRBV10-2 and TRBJ2-1, with D maybe TRBD2 (5 bases). Trimming took off 7 bases at V and 2 bases at J, with 12 bases between the two ends. The length of the CDR3 is 14 residues. CDR1 WSHSY and CDR2 SAAADI come from the germline V gene. The CDR3: CASTERITYNEQFF. CDR3 nucleotides: TGCGCCAGCACGGAGCGGATAACCTACAATGAGCAGTTCTTC.

The chain employs TRBV30 and TRBJ2-2, with D unclear. This CDR3 is 16 amino acids long. The germline gives CDR1 GTSNPN, CDR2 SVGIG (reference sequence). Trimming shortened V by 0 bases and J by 5 bases, and 16 bases separated the two germline ends. The CDR3: CAWSVEKDARTGELFF. Here the CDR3 DNA reads TGTGCCTGGAGTGTAGAAAAAGATGCGCGGACCGGGGAGCTGTTTTTT.

The chain joins TRBV12-3 or TRBV12-4 to TRBJ1-2, with no clear D. The CDR3 consists of 13 residues. V was cut by 5 bases and J by 7 bases, with 14 bases left in between. CDR3 in amino acids: CASSIGSPSGYTF. The CDR3 DNA reads as TGTGCCAGCAGTATAGGGAGTCCCTCTGGCTACACCTTC.

The rearrangement joins TRBV10-3 to TRBJ2-3; 8 bases agree with TRBD1. This CDR3 has 13 residues. The J segment lost 0 bases and the V segment lost 10 bases, leaving 3 bases of the junction unmatched. The V gene's germline CDR1 is ENHRY and CDR2 SYGVKD. Here the CDR3 DNA reads TGTGCCAGCTGGACAGGGAGCACAGATACGCAGTATTTT. Residues: CASWTGSTDTQYF.

The chain links TRBV4-2 to TRBJ2-7; D gene ambiguous. V lost 0 bases and J lost 4, with 13 bases in between. This CDR3 has 15 residues. Germline V CDR1 and CDR2: LGHNA, YNFKEQ. The CDR3 sequence is CASSQDYQALYEQYF. In DNA form, the CDR3 reads TGTGCCAGCAGCCAAGACTACCAGGCGCTTTACGAGCAGTACTTC.

The V call is TRBV10-3, the J call TRBJ2-5; tentatively, D is TRBD2 (6 bases). The CDR3 is made up of 16 amino acids. With 0 bases removed from V and 2 bases from J, the gap between germline ends came to 13 bases. Germline-derived CDR1 and CDR2 are ENHRY and SYGVKD. In nucleotides, the CDR3 is TGTGCCATCAGTGAGTCAGAAGAACTAGCTCAAGAGACCCAGTACTTC. It translates to CAISESEELAQETQYF.

This rearrangement joins TRBV19 to TRBJ1-1; 9 positions agree with TRBD1. V was pared by 6 bases and J by 2 bases, with 16 bases of the junction left unmatched. Germline CDR1 and CDR2: LNHDA and SQIVND (reference sequence). The CDR3 loop spans 18 amino acids. CDR3 DNA sequence: TGTGCCAGTAGGCCTACCCCGGGACAGGGTGCGGAAAACACTGAAGCTTTCTTT. This gives the protein CASRPTPGQGAENTEAFF.

CDR3 DNA sequence: TGTGCCATCGGGGAAGGACAGGGGCGGGGTGAAAAACTGTTTTTT. The encoded protein is CAIGEGQGRGEKLFF. This sequence joins TRBV10-3 and TRBJ1-4; TRBD1 matches 9 bases. Germline assignment: CDR1 ENHRY and CDR2 SYGVKD. This CDR3 region has 15 residues. V shed 8 bases, J shed 7 bases, and the junction held 11 bases outside the gene matches.

The rearrangement links TRBV7-8 to TRBJ2-7; unclear D gene. Trimming took 5 bases from V and 1 from J, leaving 6 bases between them. The germline V gene encodes CDR1 SGHVS and CDR2 FQNEAQ. This CDR3 contains 12 residues. The DNA of the CDR3 is TGTGCCAGCAGCCTCAGTTCCTACGAGCAGTACTTC. Translation gives CASSLSSYEQYF.

This CDR3 is CASSNRQGPYNEQFF. Here the CDR3 DNA reads TGTGCCAGCAGCAACCGACAGGGGCCTTACAATGAGCAGTTCTTC. V is TRBV11-2 and J is TRBJ2-1; 8 bases match TRBD1. V lost 5 bases, J lost 4 bases, and 7 bases stayed unmatched. Germline V gene sequence: CDR1 SGHAT, CDR2 FQNNGV. CDR3 length: 15 amino acids.

The chain combines TRBV4-3 with TRBJ2-5; TRBD2 aligns across 12 bases. CDR3 length: 15 residues. V was clipped by 1 base and J by 5 bases; unmatched bases: 2. Germline V gene sequence: CDR1 LGHNA, CDR2 YSLEER. The CDR3 sequence: CASSQGGTSGETQYF. CDR3 coding DNA: TGCGCCAGCAGCCAAGGCGGGACTAGCGGGGAGACCCAGTACTTC.

This chain uses TRBV6-2 or TRBV6-3 with TRBJ2-1; TRBD2 aligns across 9 bases. V gave up 4 bases and J gave up 8 bases; unmatched junction bases: 9. Germline assignment: CDR1 MNHEY and CDR2 SVGEGT. This CDR3 spans 15 amino acids. CDR3: CASSFGPSGTYEQFF. CDR3 DNA sequence: TGTGCCAGCAGTTTTGGGCCTAGCGGGACCTATGAGCAGTTCTTC.

In DNA form, the CDR3 reads TGCGCCAGCAGCCAAGTAGCGGGAGGGTACGAGCAGTACTTC. Amino acids: CASSQVAGGYEQYF. The genes are TRBV4-3 and TRBJ2-7; 11 positions match TRBD2. The CDR3 extends over 14 amino acids. CDR1 is LGHNA, CDR2 YSLEER, per germline. V was clipped by 1 base and J by 4 bases; unmatched bases: 0.

This clone was observed a single time. The chain recombines TRBV7-8 with TRBJ1-2; TRBD1 agrees at 11 bases. The germline V gene encodes CDR1 SGHVS and CDR2 FQNEAQ. The CDR3 is 16 amino acids. Trimming at V came to 1 base and at J to 4 bases, leaving 5 bases not matched to a gene. The CDR3 is CASSLGDRGVSYGYTF. CDR3 nucleotide sequence: TGTGCCAGCAGCTTAGGGGACAGGGGGGTTTCCTATGGCTACACCTTC.

The rearrangement uses TRBV4-2 and TRBJ2-3, with 11 bases fitting TRBD2. There are 18 residues in the CDR3. CDR1 is LGHNA and CDR2 is YNFKEQ in the germline V gene. V gave up 0 bases and J gave up 2 bases; unmatched junction bases: 7. The CDR3 nucleotides are TGTGCCAGCAGCCAAGATGATAGCGGGGGGGCCCCCACAGATACGCAGTATTTT. It encodes CASSQDDSGGAPTDTQYF.

The CDR3 nucleotides read TGTGCCAGCAGCCCTCGTCCGGGACAGGAAGGGTACGGTGAAAAACTGTTTTTT. Translated: CASSPRPGQEGYGEKLFF. This rearrangement joins TRBV7-9 to TRBJ1-4; 8 nucleotides agree with TRBD1. CDR3 length equals 18 residues. Germline values: CDR1 SEHNR, CDR2 FQNEAQ (reference sequence). V gave up 5 bases and J gave up 7 bases; unmatched junction bases: 18.

The chain has TRBV6-6 and TRBJ1-4; D perhaps matches TRBD1 (6 bases). From germline, CDR1 is MNHNY and CDR2 SVGAGI (reference sequence). V dropped 7 bases and J dropped 4 bases, with 16 bases sitting between them. This CDR3 is built from 15 residues. The CDR3 sequence is CASNAQGISNEKLFF. The CDR3 DNA follows: TGTGCCAGCAACGCACAGGGTATAAGTAATGAAAAACTGTTTTTT.

This chain connects TRBV4-2 to TRBJ1-1; maybe TRBD1 (5 bases). This CDR3 has 16 residues. Trimming removed 0 bases at V and 0 bases at J, with 11 bases between. The germline CDR1 and CDR2 sequences are LGHNA and YNFKEQ. The CDR3 nucleotides read TGTGCCAGCAGCCAAGAAAGGGTCAGGGTGAACACTGAAGCTTTCTTT. Translated: CASSQERVRVNTEAFF.